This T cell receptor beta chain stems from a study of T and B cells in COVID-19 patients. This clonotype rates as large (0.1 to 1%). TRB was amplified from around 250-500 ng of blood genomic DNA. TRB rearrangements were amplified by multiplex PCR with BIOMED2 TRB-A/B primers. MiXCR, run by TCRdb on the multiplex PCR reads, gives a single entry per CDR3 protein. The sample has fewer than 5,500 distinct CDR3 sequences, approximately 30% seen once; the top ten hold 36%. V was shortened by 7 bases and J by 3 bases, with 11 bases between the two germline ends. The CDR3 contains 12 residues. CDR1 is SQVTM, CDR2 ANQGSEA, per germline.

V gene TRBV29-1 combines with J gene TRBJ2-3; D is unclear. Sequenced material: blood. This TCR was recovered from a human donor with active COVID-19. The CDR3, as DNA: TGCAGCGCCATGCCCGGGACAGATACGCAGTATTTT. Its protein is CSAMPGTDTQYF.